Sequencing of this T cell receptor beta chain was carried out in a study of T cells after yellow fever vaccination. Study background: Preparation of the low-cell-number fractions used SMART-Seq v4 Ultra Low Input. Study observations and caveats: From the bulk population, abundant clonotypes could contaminate and appear within FACS-sorted repertoires.

V gave up 4 bases and J gave up 4 bases, with 13 bases separating them. Germline V gene lookup returns CDR1 SQVTM and CDR2 ANQGSEA. The CDR3 contains 13 residues. On this clonotype itself: Its antigen is still unknown.

MiXCR, run by TCRdb on the 5' RACE reads, gives a single entry per CDR3 protein. The sample yields about 350,000 distinct CDR3 sequences, 8% to 9.5% seen once. J is TRBJ1-1 and V is TRBV29-1, with D uncertain. This receptor was identified in a man in his late teens or twenties who received the YFV17D yellow fever vaccine. Sequencing was performed on PBMCs, taken about 41 days after the first yellow fever vaccination. In DNA form, the CDR3 reads TGCAGCGTTGGAGAAGGCTTGGGCACTGAAGCTTTCTTT. As protein: CSVGEGLGTEAFF.